A selection of T cell receptor beta chains follows, all from one sample in a study of regulatory T cells in long-lasting Graves disease. TCRdb re-called the multiplex PCR reads with MiXCR, one entry per CDR3 protein. In the table there are about 500,000 distinct CDR3 sequences, 15% to 20% of which are singletons. These same data were also listed under a study on T cells in Graves' hyperthyroidism and ophthalmopathy.

The sample consisted of peripheral blood mononuclear cells (PBMCs), taken at new diagnosis, from a patient treated with antithyroid drugs. The receptors derive from a man aged 35 to 55 with Graves disease. CDR3s include the opening cysteine and the closing phenylalanine or tryptophan. Each record gives: clone size, V gene, J gene, D gene, CDR3 DNA, CDR3 protein. The D gene is left open where the match is weak. The size entry gives once, few, many or a size class.

clone_size: many
v_call: TRBV11-3
j_call: TRBJ2-7
d_call: .
cdr3_nt: TGTGCCAGCAGCTATCTCTCCTACGAGCAGTACTTC
cdr3_aa: CASSYLSYEQYF

clone_size: few
v_call: TRBV5-1
j_call: TRBJ2-2
d_call: TRBD2
cdr3_nt: TGCGCCAGCAGCCCTGAGCGGGAGTGGACCGGGGAGCTGTTTTTT
cdr3_aa: CASSPEREWTGELFF

clone_size: few
v_call: TRBV12-3/TRBV12-4
j_call: TRBJ2-7
d_call: .
cdr3_nt: TGTGCCAGCAGTTTAATTGAAGGATCTTACGAGCAGTACTTC
cdr3_aa: CASSLIEGSYEQYF

clone_size: many
v_call: TRBV7-8
j_call: TRBJ2-7
d_call: .
cdr3_nt: TGTGCCAGCAGCCCGGAGGGTCGCGACGAGCAGTACTTC
cdr3_aa: CASSPEGRDEQYF

clone_size: many
v_call: TRBV24-1
j_call: TRBJ2-3
d_call: .
cdr3_nt: TGTGCCACCAGTGATCCCTATGGCGATACGCAGTATTTT
cdr3_aa: CATSDPYGDTQYF

clone_size: many
v_call: TRBV28
j_call: TRBJ2-1
d_call: .
cdr3_nt: TGTGCCAGCAGTTTTTCTAGCTACAATGAGCAGTTCTTC
cdr3_aa: CASSFSSYNEQFF

clone_size: many
v_call: TRBV6-1
j_call: TRBJ2-7
d_call: TRBD1
cdr3_nt: TGTGCCAGCAGCCTCGGGGACAGGGGCTCCTACGAGCAGTACTTC
cdr3_aa: CASSLGDRGSYEQYF

clone_size: few
v_call: TRBV20-1
j_call: TRBJ2-1
d_call: .
cdr3_nt: TGCAGTGCTAGAGAACTTCAGCTAGCCCAATCCTACAATGAGCAGTTCTTC
cdr3_aa: CSARELQLAQSYNEQFF

clone_size: many
v_call: TRBV28
j_call: TRBJ1-6
d_call: .
cdr3_nt: TGTGCCAGCCTACAGGGCGGGTCCTCCTATAATTCACCCCTCCACTTT
cdr3_aa: CASLQGGSSYNSPLHF

clone_size: many
v_call: TRBV28
j_call: TRBJ1-2
d_call: .
cdr3_nt: TGTGCCAGCAGTCCGCAAGGACAGATCTATGGCTACACCTTC
cdr3_aa: CASSPQGQIYGYTF